This T cell receptor (beta chain) was found in a study of patients and donors after allogeneic stem cell transplantation. Per germline, CDR1 MGHDK and CDR2 SYGVNS. CDR3 length: 15 amino acids. V trimming: 5 bases; J trimming: 4 bases; junction bases outside the gene matches: 10. MiXCR was run by TCRdb on the RT-PCR reads, yielding one entry per CDR3 protein. The table includes some 200,000 distinct CDR3 sequences, 41% detected once. The rearrangement uses TRBV25-1 and TRBJ2-5; TRBD2 aligns across 7 bases. The sequenced material came from blood, either unsorted or a sorted T cell fraction (not recorded which). The sequence came from a human donor who was either an allogeneic HSCT recipient or a stem cell or donor lymphocyte infusion donor (not recorded which). It is not recorded whose cells these are; they may come from a transplant donor. The CDR3 sequence: CASSFGVGGAETQYF. The CDR3 DNA reads TGTGCCAGCAGTTTTGGTGTGGGAGGGGCAGAGACCCAGTACTTC.